Detailed here is one TCR beta chain. Its target is not known. This record comes from a study of T cell repertoires in cytomegalovirus infection. Study-wide findings and caveats: CMV-specific TCR beta clonotypes restricted by HLA-C dominated the ex vivo response.

TCRdb redid the calling of the reads with MiXCR, one entry per CDR3 protein. The sample contains roughly 350,000 distinct CDR3 sequences, approximately 30% of which appear only once. The CDR3 spans 13 residues. Germline V gene sequence: CDR1 KGHSH, CDR2 LQKENI. V lost 0 bases, J lost 6 bases, and 6 bases lay in between. The chain is built from TRBV18 and TRBJ2-1; the D is unclear. The source is a human donor in good health (CMV status not recorded). Some clones in this sample may be carry-over from other donors' samples. This material consisted of cultured PBMCs, taken from culture after CMV antigen stimulation. The CDR3 loop is CASSPPRANEQFF. CDR3 sequence (DNA): TGTGCCAGCTCACCACCTCGGGCCAATGAGCAGTTCTTC. The full variable domain, completed using reference TRBV18 and TRBJ2-1, is NAGVMQNPRHLVRRRGQEARLRCSPMKGHSHVYWYRQLPEEGLKFMVYLQKENIIDESGMPKERFSAEFPKEGPSILRIQQVVRGDSAAYFCASSPPRANEQFFGPGTRLTVL.